Here is one TCR beta chain with its context. The CDR3 spans 17 residues. The germline CDR1 and CDR2 sequences are SGHRS and YFSETQ. Trimming at V came to 4 bases and at J to 2 bases, leaving 14 bases not matched to a gene. The sample originates from a study of T cell changes during pregnancy in multiple sclerosis. Only in-frame clones appear in the TCRdb table, and some are missing; sequencing was by immunoSEQ multiplex PCR. The sample yields 95,000 to 110,000 clones, roughly 92% seen once. Sequencing was performed on peripheral blood, taken after pregnancy. V usage is TRBV5-1 and J usage is TRBJ1-2; TRBD1 matches at 7 bases. The clonotype was recovered from a female donor with multiple sclerosis, enrolled in a pregnancy study. Here the CDR3 reads CASSAPKQGSMNYGYTF. The CDR3 bases are TGCGCCAGCAGCGCCCCAAAACAGGGGTCGATGAACTATGGCTACACCTTC.